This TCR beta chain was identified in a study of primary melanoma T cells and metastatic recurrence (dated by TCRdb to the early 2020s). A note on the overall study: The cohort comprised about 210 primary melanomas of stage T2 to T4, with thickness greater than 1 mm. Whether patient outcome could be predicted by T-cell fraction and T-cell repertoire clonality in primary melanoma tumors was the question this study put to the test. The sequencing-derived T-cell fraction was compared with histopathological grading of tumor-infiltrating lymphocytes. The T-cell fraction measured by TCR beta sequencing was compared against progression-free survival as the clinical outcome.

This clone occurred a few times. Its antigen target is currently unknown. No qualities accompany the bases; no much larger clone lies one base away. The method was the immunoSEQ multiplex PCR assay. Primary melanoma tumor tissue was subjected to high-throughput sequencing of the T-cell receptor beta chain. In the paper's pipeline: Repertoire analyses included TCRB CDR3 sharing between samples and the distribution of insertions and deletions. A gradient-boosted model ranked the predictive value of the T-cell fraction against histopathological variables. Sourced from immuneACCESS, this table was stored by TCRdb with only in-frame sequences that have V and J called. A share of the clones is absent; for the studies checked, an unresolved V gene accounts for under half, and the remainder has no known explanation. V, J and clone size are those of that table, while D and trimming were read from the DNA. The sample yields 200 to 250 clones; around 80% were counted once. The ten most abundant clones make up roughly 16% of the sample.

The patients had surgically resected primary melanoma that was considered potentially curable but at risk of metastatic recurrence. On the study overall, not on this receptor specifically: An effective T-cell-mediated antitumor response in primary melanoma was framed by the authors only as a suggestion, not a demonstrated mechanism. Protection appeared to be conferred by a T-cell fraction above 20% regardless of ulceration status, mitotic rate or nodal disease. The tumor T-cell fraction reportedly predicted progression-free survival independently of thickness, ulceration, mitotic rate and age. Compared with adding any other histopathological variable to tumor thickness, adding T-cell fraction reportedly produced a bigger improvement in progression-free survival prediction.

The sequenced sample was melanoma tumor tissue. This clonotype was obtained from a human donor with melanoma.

CDR3 region: CASSRTVSYEQYF. DNA sequence: TGTGCCAGTAGTCGGACAGTATCCTACGAGCAGTACTTC. Recombination connected TRBV19 to TRBJ2-7; possibly the D gene is TRBD1, per 6 matching bases. The germline V gene encodes CDR1 LNHDA and CDR2 SQIVND (reference sequence). V loses 5 bases, J loses 1 base, and the germline ends lie 9 bases apart. The CDR3 runs 13 amino acids, cysteine and phenylalanine included. Only CDR3 DNA remains: 39 bases, in frame from the first base.